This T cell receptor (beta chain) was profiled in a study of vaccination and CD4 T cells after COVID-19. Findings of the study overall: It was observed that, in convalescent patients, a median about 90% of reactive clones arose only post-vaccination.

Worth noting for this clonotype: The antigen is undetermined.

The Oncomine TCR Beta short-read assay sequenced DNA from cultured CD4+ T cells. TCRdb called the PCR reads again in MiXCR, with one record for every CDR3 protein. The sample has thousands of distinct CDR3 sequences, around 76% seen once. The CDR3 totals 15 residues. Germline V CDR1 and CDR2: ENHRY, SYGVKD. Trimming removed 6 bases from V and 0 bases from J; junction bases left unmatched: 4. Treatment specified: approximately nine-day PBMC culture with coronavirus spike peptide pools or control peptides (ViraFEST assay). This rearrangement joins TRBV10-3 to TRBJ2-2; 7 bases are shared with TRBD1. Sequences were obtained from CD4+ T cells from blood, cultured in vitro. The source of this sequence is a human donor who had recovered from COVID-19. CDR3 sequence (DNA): TGTGCCATCAGCTCCGGGACAGCGAACACCGGGGAGCTGTTTTTT. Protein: CAISSGTANTGELFF.